What follows are 23 T cell receptor beta chains derived from one specimen sequenced in a study of T cells in Graves' hyperthyroidism and ophthalmopathy. From RNA transcripts, TCR beta CDR3 regions were amplified. Carried out on the TCR CDR3, a first-round RT-PCR used the HTBI primer set. Each CDR3 protein is one row after TCRdb ran MiXCR on the multiplex PCR reads. There are 500,000 to 600,000 distinct CDR3 sequences in the sample; about 45% occur only once, and 15% to 20% lies in the top ten. The material sequenced was peripheral blood or thyroid tissue (not recorded which). The receptors here all came from an adult woman with Graves' disease, either hyperthyroidism or ophthalmopathy (not recorded which).

This sequence joins TRBV10-2 and TRBJ2-7; 13 positions match TRBD2. CDR3 length equals 15 residues. The germline gives CDR1 WSHSY, CDR2 SAAADI. V shed 7 bases and J 4 bases; nucleotides not matched to a gene: 7. CDR3 sequence (DNA): TGCGCCAGCACTAGACTAGCGGGAGGTGGATACGAGCAGTACTTC. Its protein is CASTRLAGGGYEQYF.

The J gene is TRBJ1-1, the V gene TRBV25-1; D call uncertain. Trimming pared 8 bases from V and 4 bases from J, leaving 11 bases between. This CDR3 is 12 amino acids long. Per the germline V gene, CDR1 is MGHDK and CDR2 is SYGVNS. The CDR3 bases are TGTGCCAGCTTAGTGGAAGGCACTGAAGCTTTCTTT. Encoded protein: CASLVEGTEAFF. Using reference TRBV25-1 and TRBJ1-1 for the parts outside the CDR3, the full variable domain is EADIYQTPRYLVIGTGKKITLECSQTMGHDKMYWYQQDPGMELHLIHYSYGVNSTEKGDLSSESTVSRIRTEHFPLTLESARPSHTSQYLCASLVEGTEAFFGQGTRLTVV.

The V gene is TRBV7-9, the J gene TRBJ2-5; either TRBD1 or TRBD2 may fit D (6 bases each). CDR1 is SEHNR, CDR2 FQNEAQ, per germline (reference sequence). The V end lost 2 bases, the J end lost 5 bases, and 12 bases lay between the germline ends. This CDR3 contains 14 residues. In DNA form, the CDR3 reads TGTGCCAGCAGCTTACTTCGGGGGCGGGAGACCCAGTACTTC. The encoded protein is CASSLLRGRETQYF.

The chain joins TRBV2 to TRBJ1-4, with D possibly being TRBD1 (6 bases). Germline values: CDR1 SNHLY, CDR2 FYNNEI. The germline V and J ends were trimmed by 6 bases and 5 bases, with 16 bases remaining between them. The CDR3 sequence is 15 residues long. The CDR3 protein is CASSLLQGRNEKLFF. The CDR3 nucleotides read TGTGCCAGCAGCCTTTTACAGGGACGAAATGAAAAACTGTTTTTT.

In DNA form, the CDR3 reads TGCAGTGCTGGGCGGGGAATGGAGACTGAAGCTTTCTTT. This codes for CSAGRGMETEAFF. The rearrangement links TRBV20-1 to TRBJ1-1, with no clear D. With 5 bases removed from V and 5 bases from J, the gap between germline ends came to 15 bases. Germline V lookup: CDR1 DFQATT, CDR2 SNEGSKA (reference sequence). The CDR3 sequence is 13 residues long.

The chain joins TRBV6-5 to TRBJ2-5, with TRBD2 matching 13 bases. Germline V gene lookup returns CDR1 MNHEY and CDR2 SVGAGI. The junction had 8 bases not matched to a gene; V was cut back by 5 bases and J by 5 bases. This CDR3 contains 16 residues. The CDR3 sequence: CASSPWTSGSVETQYF. The CDR3 DNA reads TGTGCCAGCAGTCCCTGGACTAGCGGGAGTGTGGAGACCCAGTACTTC.

The chain links TRBV5-1 to TRBJ1-6, with D perhaps TRBD1 (6 bases). Germline CDR1 is SGHRS and CDR2 is YFSETQ. This CDR3 contains 16 residues. V was shortened by 1 base and J by 6 bases, with 14 bases between the two germline ends. The DNA of the CDR3 is TGCGCCAGCAGCTTGAGTCGGGGGGCAGGTAATTCACCCCTCCACTTT. It encodes CASSLSRGAGNSPLHF.

This clonotype was counted ten times or more. This chain connects TRBV6-1 to TRBJ1-1, with unresolved D. This CDR3 region has 15 residues. Trimming cost V 4 bases and J 3 bases, with 15 bases left between them. Germline V CDR1 and CDR2: MNHNS, SASEGT. The CDR3 nucleotides read TGTGCCAGCAGTGCCCCGGGAAGATTGGACACTGAAGCTTTCTTT. Protein: CASSAPGRLDTEAFF.

This clonotype was seen more than once but under ten times. The chain joins TRBV15 to TRBJ1-2; D call uncertain. This CDR3 spans 11 amino acids. The ends were cut back, 3 bases at V and 4 bases at J, with 3 bases in the middle. Germline-derived CDR1 and CDR2 are LNHNV and YYDKDF (reference sequence). The CDR3 region has the DNA TGTGCCACCAGCAGGAGCTATGGCTACACCTTC. It codes for CATSRSYGYTF.

The genes are TRBV27 and TRBJ1-1; D not certain. The germline V gene has CDR1 MNHEY and CDR2 SMNVEV (reference sequence). V gave up 8 bases and J gave up 4 bases, with 14 bases separating them. The CDR3 is made up of 13 amino acids. CDR3 protein: CASRAGRITEAFF. CDR3 DNA: TGTGCCAGCCGTGCGGGCAGAATCACTGAAGCTTTCTTT.

The chain is built from TRBV6-5 and TRBJ1-6; D might be TRBD1 (5 bases). Looked up from germline, CDR1 is MNHEY and CDR2 is SVGAGI. V lost 4 bases, J lost 3 bases, and 13 bases lay in between. This CDR3 comprises 16 residues. The CDR3 nucleotides read TGTGCCAGCAGTTTATTCGGCGGGGGCTATAATTCACCCCTCCACTTT. Protein: CASSLFGGGYNSPLHF.

This clonotype occurred many times. V usage is TRBV5-8 and J usage is TRBJ1-1; no firm D call. Germline V gene lookup returns CDR1 SGHTS and CDR2 YDEGEE. The length of the CDR3 is 16 residues. Trimming removed 0 bases from V and 0 bases from J, with 12 bases in between. The CDR3 sequence is CASSLEMLGLNTEAFF. CDR3 DNA: TGTGCCAGCAGCTTGGAGATGCTGGGGTTGAACACTGAAGCTTTCTTT.

The chain employs TRBV5-6 and TRBJ2-7; the D gene is possibly TRBD2 (6 bases). V lost 5 bases to trimming and J lost 4 bases, with 16 bases between them. The CDR3 extends over 14 amino acids. CDR1 and CDR2 from the germline V gene are SGHDT and YYEEEE. The CDR3 spells CASRMEGSGYEQYF. The CDR3 nucleotides read TGTGCCAGCAGGATGGAGGGATCTGGGTACGAGCAGTACTTC. Full variable domain (missing parts from reference TRBV5-6 and TRBJ2-7): DAGVTQSPTHLIKTRGQQVTLRCSPKSGHDTVSWYQQALGQGPQFIFQYYEEEERQRGNFPDRFSGHQFPNYSSELNVNALLLGDSALYLCASRMEGSGYEQYFGPGTRLTVT.

CDR3 coding DNA: TGTGCCTCCAATCGAGGGGGGGGTAGCACTGAAGCTTTCTTT. Residues: CASNRGGGSTEAFF. The rearrangement links TRBV27 to TRBJ1-1, with D possibly TRBD1 on 6 matching bases. This CDR3 has 14 amino acids. Deletions cut 11 bases from V and 4 bases from J, with 20 bases between. Looked up from germline, CDR1 is MNHEY and CDR2 is SMNVEV (reference sequence).

This chain connects TRBV15 to TRBJ2-2; 14 bases match TRBD2. With 3 bases clipped from V and 4 bases from J, the junction kept 4 bases outside the gene matches. The CDR3 contains 17 residues. Germline V lookup: CDR1 LNHNV, CDR2 YYDKDF (reference sequence). The CDR3 DNA is TGTGCCACCAGCAGGCCGGGACTAGCGGGAGCCACCGGGGAGCTGTTTTTT. Its translation: CATSRPGLAGATGELFF. The full variable domain, rest sourced from reference TRBV15 and TRBJ2-2, is DAMVIQNPRYQVTQFGKPVTLSCSQTLNHNVMYWYQQKSSQAPKLLFHYYDKDFNNEADTPDNFQSRRPNTSFCFLDIRSPGLGDTAMYLCATSRPGLAGATGELFFGEGSRLTVL.

The chain links TRBV3-1 to TRBJ2-7; the D call may be TRBD1 or TRBD2 (5 bases each). Germline lookup yields CDR1 LGHDT and CDR2 YNNKEL (reference sequence). V lost 0 bases and J 2 bases, leaving 14 bases between the germline ends. The CDR3 contains 16 residues. DNA for the CDR3: TGTGCCAGCAGCCAAGATGGGACGACCCGGACCTACGAGCAGTACTTC. Translating gives CASSQDGTTRTYEQYF.

This clonotype showed up just a few times. The chain carries TRBV29-1 and TRBJ2-2; 10 nucleotides line up with TRBD1. Germline assignment: CDR1 SQVTM and CDR2 ANQGSEA. The CDR3 is made up of 13 amino acids. Trimming cost V 7 bases and J 6 bases; bases outside gene matches: 5. The CDR3: CSAGTGVSGELFF. In DNA form, the CDR3 reads TGCAGCGCCGGGACAGGGGTCTCCGGGGAGCTGTTTTTT.

This clonotype was observed many times. The chain combines TRBV5-1 with TRBJ2-7; TRBD1 agrees at 7 bases. After removal of 0 bases from V and 6 bases from J, the junction contained 6 bases not matched to a gene. This CDR3 is built from 14 residues. Germline-derived CDR1 and CDR2 are SGHRS and YFSETQ. The CDR3 reads CASSLAPSGGEQYF. The CDR3 bases are TGCGCCAGCAGCTTGGCCCCGTCAGGGGGCGAGCAGTACTTC.

This clonotype was found many times. V is TRBV12-3 or TRBV12-4 and J is TRBJ2-7; 9 nucleotides agree with TRBD1. Trimming took 5 bases from V and 2 from J; bases not matched to a gene: 7. There are 15 residues in the CDR3. CDR3 amino acids: CASSTGGRFPYEQYF. CDR3 in DNA: TGTGCCAGCAGTACAGGGGGCCGTTTCCCCTACGAGCAGTACTTC.

V and J are TRBV10-3 and TRBJ2-7; 11 bases map to TRBD1. The J segment lost 5 bases and the V segment lost 4 bases, leaving 7 bases of the junction unmatched. Germline V gene data show CDR1 as ENHRY and CDR2 as SYGVKD. The CDR3 covers 15 residues. DNA for the CDR3: TGTGCCATCAGTGCGCCGGGACAGGGGGTTAACGAGCAGTACTTC. It codes for CAISAPGQGVNEQYF.

At least ten counts were recorded for this clonotype. The V and J genes are TRBV20-1 and TRBJ2-2, with 7 bases that match TRBD2. In germline, CDR1 is DFQATT, CDR2 SNEGSKA (reference sequence). Trimming removed 3 bases from V and 3 bases from J; junction bases left unmatched: 7. CDR3 length: 15 residues. CDR3 nucleotides: TGCAGTGCTAGTTTGCGGGAGTGGGACACCGGGGAGCTGTTTTTT. It yields the protein CSASLREWDTGELFF.

This clonotype was observed at least ten times. The chain combines TRBV9 with TRBJ1-4, with 8 positions matching TRBD1. Trimming at V came to 0 bases and at J to 14 bases, leaving 6 bases not matched to a gene. The germline V gene encodes CDR1 SGDLS and CDR2 YYNGEE. The length of the CDR3 is 13 residues. CDR3 in amino acids: CASSVDPRQGLFF. Here the CDR3 DNA reads TGTGCCAGCAGCGTAGATCCCAGACAGGGGCTGTTTTTT.

This clonotype was detected a few times. The V and J genes are TRBV10-3 and TRBJ2-3, with 8 nucleotides matching TRBD1. The germline V gene has CDR1 ENHRY and CDR2 SYGVKD. V dropped 2 bases and J dropped 1; count of bases not matched to a gene: 8. This CDR3 is built from 17 residues. This CDR3 is CAISETRQGSGTDTQYF. The CDR3 DNA sequence: TGTGCCATCAGTGAGACCAGACAGGGGTCGGGCACAGATACGCAGTATTTT.